The entry below describes one T cell receptor beta chain. This clone was picked up one time. Its recognized antigen is unknown. One base away there is no much larger clone; base qualities are not given. The cohort comprised several hundred healthy bone marrow donors. At the time of sampling, all cohort members were nominally healthy, though unrecorded immune exposures were likely present. The donor tested CMV seronegative, placing the donor among the 300 to 400 seronegative members of the cohort. Each donor provided a peripheral blood sample, and peripheral blood mononuclear cells were used for TCR beta sequencing. The Qiagen DNeasy Blood Extraction Kit was used to extract genomic DNA from the blood cell samples. Libraries came from the immunoSEQ multiplex PCR assay. For the multiplex PCR, a mixture combining 60 forward primers for TCR Vbeta segments and 13 reverse primers for TCR Jbeta segments was used. Amplification of the CDR3 region of rearranged TCR beta genes was performed with a multiplex PCR assay on genomic DNA. On the Illumina HiSeq System, the amplified TCR beta libraries were sequenced as 87-base-pair reads. The paper's processing steps were these. A later analysis counted about 80 million unique TCR beta chains across the roughly 700 repertoires, and around 9.9 million of these chains were shared by at least two donors. A nearest-neighbor algorithm error-corrected the raw reads and collapsed the reads into unique sequences, merging closely related sequences to remove PCR and sequencing errors. To assign V, D and J gene segments, CDR3 sequences were aligned to IMGT reference sequences. Each retained sequence needed at least a six-nucleotide match to both a V gene segment and a J gene segment. A rearrangement counted as productive if the CDR3 had no stop codons and remained in frame with V and J, and every other rearrangement counted as non-productive. Following IMGT convention, CDR3 was defined as the stretch from the second conserved V-encoded cysteine to the conserved J-encoded phenylalanine. Sequences without an unambiguous match to a single V gene segment were excluded from the earlier analysis of a few hundred of the donors. In an earlier analysis of approximately 610 of the donors, V segments were called functional above 56.7% productive rearrangements and were called segregating when the between-donor standard deviation exceeded 5%. To diagnose cytomegalovirus status from the catalog of TCR beta chain sequences, a statistical classification framework was built. V and J gene assignment, in a later analysis, came from comparing TCR nucleotide sequences with IMGT/GENE-DB human TR gene sequences. A later analysis assigned CDR3 sequences and most-parsimonious VDJ recombination scenarios with the TCRdist pipeline. In a later analysis, each TCR beta chain was defined by its CDR3 amino acid sequence together with its V-gene family, and reads without a unique V-gene family were excluded. A later analysis removed 592 highly shared, low-generation-probability nucleotide sequences to deal with suspected cross-contamination and a sequencing artifact. In a later analysis, a clonal expansion index for each public chain was calculated from normalized within-repertoire ranks of inferred template counts. Generation probabilities in a later analysis came from a VDJ recombination model fitted to out-of-frame rearrangements, and those results were checked against IGoR. In a later analysis, hypergeometric tests were used to score TCR-TCR, TCR-HLA and TCR-CMV co-occurrence, with a repertoire-size bias correction applied to TCR pairs. A later analysis estimated false discovery rates by permuting HLA or CMV assignments 20 times. In a later analysis, co-occurring TCRs were grouped with DBSCAN, and TCRdist sequence similarity was added when clustering was performed within HLA-allele-positive subsets. Repertoires with fewer than 30,000 or more than 120,000 public chains, plus five repertoires with anomalous nucleotide sharing, were excluded from co-occurrence clustering. This immuneACCESS table, as held by TCRdb, lists in-frame sequences with V and J called but not all clones. Of the missing ones, under half trace to an unresolved V gene in checked studies; the others have no known cause. The V and J calls and clone size come from that table; D and trimming were worked out from the DNA. This sample comprises roughly 160,000 clones, about 77% of them detected only once. The ten largest clones add up to 1.3% of the sample.

This sample stems from a study of cytomegalovirus exposure and HLA in healthy donors (dated by TCRdb to 2017 to 2019). About the study as a whole: According to an earlier analysis of 587 of the donors, about 179 million T cells yielded 117 million unique TCR beta sequences and approximately 300 Gb of sequence data. A later genetic analysis took genome-wide SNP genotypes for about three fifths of the roughly 700 donors and used that subset as a discovery cohort. Roughly 300 gigabases of sequencing data and tens of millions of unique TCR sequences were included in an early release covering roughly 700 HLA-typed donors. Alongside the repertoire data, information on donor age, sex, ethnicity and CMV serostatus was compiled. A separate validation cohort of 100 to 150 different subjects was used in addition to the roughly 700-subject first cohort. Every repertoire in the discovery cohort had been generated on one and the same sequencing platform. Typing coverage differed by locus: A, B, C, DRB1 and DQB1 were typed in roughly 629-640 donors, DQA1 in 500 to 550, DPA1 in approximately 610, and DPB1 in approximately 450. To predict cytomegalovirus infection status, the study brought together high-throughput TCR immunosequencing, statistical association of individual TCRs with disease status, and machine learning. Across 300 to 500 genotyped donors of the cohort, an average of roughly 230,000 unique TCR beta nucleotide sequences per donor were sequenced, and roughly 20% of those sequences were non-productive. Because of strong linkage in the cohort, roughly five DR-DQ haplotypes were treated as single units for association and clustering. Of the 350 to 450 genotyped donors, roughly 80% fell in the genetic ancestry cluster associated with self-reported Caucasian donors. The study profiled the T cell repertoires of 550 to 700 subjects by immunosequencing and related them to cytomegalovirus serostatus. A later analysis re-analyzed previously published TCR beta repertoires from about 730 donors and added high-resolution HLA genotyping to study TCR occurrence patterns. The study aimed to test whether cataloging public T cell receptors could reveal signatures of past pathogen exposure. In the later analysis, no new phenotypic data were used to find candidate immune exposures; instead, reliance was placed on TCR beta sequences and their occurrence across donors. HLA typing included class I and class II loci at four-digit resolution. An earlier analysis of 587 of the donors used high-throughput TCR beta sequencing to judge whether each TCR beta V gene segment behaved as functional or pseudogenic. The paper as a whole reports these results and caveats: Only TCR beta chains were sequenced in this cohort, and the absence of alpha or paired-chain data limited detectable features. According to a later genetic analysis, donors in an Asian-associated ancestry cluster had fewer N-insertions in productive TCRs than the approximately 650-donor mean. A cluster of highly shared sequence variants was judged likely to represent a technical artifact of the sequencing pipeline. The study listed approximately 160 TCR beta chains as associated with cytomegalovirus. Linkage disequilibrium might explain the correlated functional status among segregating V segments, but an unknown experimental factor could not be excluded. The authors suggested that the approach could potentially be extended to other disease states and immunological phenotypes. The presence/absence analyses assumed that sequencing depth was roughly uniform across donors, and that assumption may not be true. In a later analysis, HLA-associated TCR beta chains showed more clonal expansion and lower generation probabilities than non-associated chains that were equally common. A further reported finding was that TCR beta sequences accurately predicted the HLA-A and HLA-B alleles for most subjects in the first cohort. In a later genetic analysis, a missense DCLRE1C variant was associated with V-gene and J-gene trimming of TCR beta chains, and the association was replicated in an independent cohort. Around 16 rarely observed V segments, including chromosome 9 orphons, were excluded from the earlier analysis of about 500 of the donors because counts were too low. Immune exposure information for the cohort was limited to CMV serostatus. In a later analysis, some 18,000 TCR beta sequences were associated with specific HLA alleles at a false discovery rate of 0.05. In both the original and validation cohorts, the classifier was reported to diagnose cytomegalovirus status with high specificity and sensitivity. When HLA alleles, especially DR and DQ, strongly co-occurred, attributing TCR associations to individual alleles was difficult. According to a later analysis, parvovirus B19, influenza, CMV and Epstein-Barr virus appeared linked to several top co-occurrence clusters. In a later analysis, most CMV-associated TCR beta chains were found to appear HLA-restricted, with HLA associations seemingly driven largely by CMV exposure. Most TCR sequences were seen in very few donors, while some public TCRs were found in many individuals. Some IMGT-functional V segments, including TRBV6-2 and TRBV6-3, could not be told apart with the 87-base-pair reads, so those segments were excluded. A few of the identified cytomegalovirus-associated TCR beta chains were confirmed in vitro to be specific for cytomegalovirus antigens. In an earlier analysis of 587 of the donors, most TCR beta V segments appeared in productive rearrangements about 87% or about 30% of the time, broadly matching IMGT annotations. HLA typing was unavailable for some donors at each locus, so association tests used only the typed subset. A later analysis found that TCR association rates varied across HLA loci, with DRB1 alleles showing the most associated TCRs and HLA-C alleles the fewest.

The CDR3 numbers 18 residues from cysteine through phenylalanine. Left in the record is the CDR3 DNA by itself, 54 bases read in frame from the first base. Trimming at the junction amounts to 4 bases on V and 4 bases on J, and the germline ends lie 23 bases apart. Via the germline V gene, CDR1 is SNHLY and CDR2 FYNNEI. Sequences were obtained from PBMCs. The sequence was obtained from a woman aged 45-60 years in good health and CMV-seronegative. The sequence is built from TRBV2 and TRBJ1-5, and perhaps TRBD1 as D gene, on 5 matching bases. The DNA sequence reads TGTGCCAGCAGTGCCTGGACACAGTATGGCCTATCGAATCAGCCCCAGCATTTT. Translated, this gives CASSAWTQYGLSNQPQHF.